This T cell receptor beta chain originates from a study of T cell repertoires in cytomegalovirus infection. Study overall: Carrying CMV and the relevant HLA type showed in public TCR beta signatures.

Study observations and caveats: Carriage of CMV together with the relevant HLA was identifiable through cumulative public TCR beta family frequency.

This clonotype was counted at least ten times. Its specificity is not known. One entry per CDR3 protein results from TCRdb running MiXCR on the reads. Counted here are around 320,000 distinct CDR3 sequences, 9% to 9.5% occurring once; the ten biggest clones make up 3.5% to 4.5%. Trimming shortened V by 4 bases and J by 7 bases, and 16 bases separated the two germline ends. This CDR3 contains 15 residues. Per germline, CDR1 SGHVS and CDR2 FQNEAQ. This rearrangement joins TRBV7-8 to TRBJ1-4; tentative D call: TRBD1 (5 bases). The TCR originated in a human donor in good health (CMV status not recorded). Some clones in this sample may be carry-over from other donors' samples. Sequenced material: PBMCs. This chain's CDR3 is CASSSTGSWGEKLFF. CDR3 DNA sequence: TGTGCCAGCAGCTCAACAGGTTCCTGGGGTGAAAAACTGTTTTTT.